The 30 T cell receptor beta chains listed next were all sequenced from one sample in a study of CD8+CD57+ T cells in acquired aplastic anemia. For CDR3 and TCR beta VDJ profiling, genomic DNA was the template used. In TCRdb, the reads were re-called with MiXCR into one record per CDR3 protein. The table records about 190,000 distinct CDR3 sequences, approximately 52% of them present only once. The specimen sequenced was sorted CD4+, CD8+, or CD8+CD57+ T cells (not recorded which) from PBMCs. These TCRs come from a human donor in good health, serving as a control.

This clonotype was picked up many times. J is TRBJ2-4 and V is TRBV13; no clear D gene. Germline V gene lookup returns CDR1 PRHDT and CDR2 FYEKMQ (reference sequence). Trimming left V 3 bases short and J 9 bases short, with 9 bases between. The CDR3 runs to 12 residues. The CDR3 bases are TGTGCCAGCAGCTTCGGATTAGGCATTCAGTACTTC. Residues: CASSFGLGIQYF.

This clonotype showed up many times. Written as DNA, the CDR3 is TGTGCCAGCAGCGTAGACCAGGTCGCTAACTATGGCTACACCTTC. Translated, it gives CASSVDQVANYGYTF. J is TRBJ1-2 and V is TRBV9; D is unclear. V gave up 0 bases and J gave up 0 bases, with 9 bases separating them. The CDR3 has 15 amino acids. Per germline, CDR1 SGDLS and CDR2 YYNGEE.

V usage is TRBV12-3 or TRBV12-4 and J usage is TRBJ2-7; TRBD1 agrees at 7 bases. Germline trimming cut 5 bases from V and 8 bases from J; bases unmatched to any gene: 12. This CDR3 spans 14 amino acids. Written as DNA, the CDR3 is TGTGCCAGCAGTCGGGACAGCCTGCAGCCCCAGCAGTACTTC. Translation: CASSRDSLQPQQYF.

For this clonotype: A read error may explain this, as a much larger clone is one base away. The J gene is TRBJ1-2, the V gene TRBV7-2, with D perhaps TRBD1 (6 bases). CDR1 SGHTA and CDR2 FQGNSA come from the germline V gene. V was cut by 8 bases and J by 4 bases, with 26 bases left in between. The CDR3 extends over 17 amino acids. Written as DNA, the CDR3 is TGTGCCAGCGGCCAAGTCGGACGGACAGATCCGGGCTATGGCTACACCTTC. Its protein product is CASGQVGRTDPGYGYTF.

The CDR3, as DNA: TGTGCCAGCAGACGGTTGACGGCGGGTGAAGCTTTCTTT. This gives the protein CASRRLTAGEAFF. This chain uses TRBV11-3 with TRBJ1-1; D not certain. The germline V and J ends were trimmed by 6 bases and 7 bases, with 15 bases remaining between them. The germline gives CDR1 SGHNT, CDR2 YENEEA. This CDR3 has 13 residues.

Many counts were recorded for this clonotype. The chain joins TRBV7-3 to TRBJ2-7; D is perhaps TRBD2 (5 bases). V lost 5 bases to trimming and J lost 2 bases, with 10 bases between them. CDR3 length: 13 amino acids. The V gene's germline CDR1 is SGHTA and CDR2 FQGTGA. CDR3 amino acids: CASSKTGTYEQYF. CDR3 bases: TGTGCCAGCAGCAAAACGGGGACCTACGAGCAGTACTTC.

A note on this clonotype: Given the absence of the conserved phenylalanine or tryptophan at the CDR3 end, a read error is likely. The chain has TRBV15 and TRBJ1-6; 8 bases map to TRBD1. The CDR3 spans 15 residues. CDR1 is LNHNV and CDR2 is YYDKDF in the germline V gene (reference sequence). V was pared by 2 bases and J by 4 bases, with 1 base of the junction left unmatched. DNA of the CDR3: TGTGCCACCAGCAGAAGGACAGGGTATAATTCACCCCTCCACTCT. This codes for CATSRRTGYNSPLHS.

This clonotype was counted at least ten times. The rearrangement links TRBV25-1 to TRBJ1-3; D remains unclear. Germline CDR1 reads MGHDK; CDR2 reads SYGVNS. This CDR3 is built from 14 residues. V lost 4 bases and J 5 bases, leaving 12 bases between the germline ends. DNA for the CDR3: TGTGCCAGCAGTGTCTCGGGAGGCCGAAACACCATATATTTT. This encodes CASSVSGGRNTIYF.

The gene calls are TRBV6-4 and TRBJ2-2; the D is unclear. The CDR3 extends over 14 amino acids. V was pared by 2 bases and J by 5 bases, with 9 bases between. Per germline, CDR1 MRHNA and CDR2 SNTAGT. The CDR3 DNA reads TGTGCCAGCAGTGACAGGGCAGAGACCGGGGAGCTGTTTTTT. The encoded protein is CASSDRAETGELFF.

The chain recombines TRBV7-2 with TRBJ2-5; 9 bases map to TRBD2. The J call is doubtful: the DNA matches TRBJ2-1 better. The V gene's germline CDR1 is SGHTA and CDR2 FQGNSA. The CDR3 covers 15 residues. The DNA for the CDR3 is TGTGCCAGCAGCACCCGACTAGCGGACTACAATGAGCAGTTCTTC. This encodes CASSTRLADYNEQFF.

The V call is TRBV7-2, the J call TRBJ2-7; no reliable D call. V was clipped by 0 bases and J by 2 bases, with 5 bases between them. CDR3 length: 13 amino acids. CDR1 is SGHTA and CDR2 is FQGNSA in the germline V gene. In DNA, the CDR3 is TGTGCCAGCAGCTTAGCAAGCCCCTACGAGCAGTACTTC. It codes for CASSLASPYEQYF.

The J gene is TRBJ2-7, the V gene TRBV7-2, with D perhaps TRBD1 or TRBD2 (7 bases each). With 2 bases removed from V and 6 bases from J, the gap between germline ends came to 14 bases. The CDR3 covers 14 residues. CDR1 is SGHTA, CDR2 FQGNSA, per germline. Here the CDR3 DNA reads TGTGCCAGCAGCTTATGGGCAGGGGGGGGCGAGCAGTACTTC. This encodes CASSLWAGGGEQYF. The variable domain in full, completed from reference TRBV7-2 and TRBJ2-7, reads GAGVSQSPSNKVTEKGKDVELRCDPISGHTALYWYRQSLGQGLEFLIYFQGNSAPDKSGLPSDRFSAERTGGSVSTLTIQRTQQEDSAVYLCASSLWAGGGEQYFGPGTRLTVT.

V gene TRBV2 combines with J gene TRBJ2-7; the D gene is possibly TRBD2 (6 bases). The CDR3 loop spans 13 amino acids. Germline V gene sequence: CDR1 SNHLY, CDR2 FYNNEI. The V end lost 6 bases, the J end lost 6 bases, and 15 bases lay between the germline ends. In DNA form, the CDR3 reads TGTGCCAGCAGCGGGGGACCTACGACCGAGCAGTACTTC. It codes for CASSGGPTTEQYF.

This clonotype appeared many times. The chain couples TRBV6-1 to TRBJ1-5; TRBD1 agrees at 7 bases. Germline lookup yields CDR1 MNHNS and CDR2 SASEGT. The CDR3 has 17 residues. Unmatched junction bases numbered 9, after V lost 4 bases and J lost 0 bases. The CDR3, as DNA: TGTGCCAGCAGTGCCGAGGGGACAGCCTATAGCAATCAGCCCCAGCATTTT. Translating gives CASSAEGTAYSNQPQHF.

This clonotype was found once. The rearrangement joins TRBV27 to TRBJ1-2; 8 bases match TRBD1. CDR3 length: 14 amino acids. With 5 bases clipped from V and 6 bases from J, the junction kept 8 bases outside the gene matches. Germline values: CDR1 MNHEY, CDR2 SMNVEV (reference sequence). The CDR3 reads CASSPGQVYDGYTF. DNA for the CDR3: TGTGCCAGCAGTCCGGGACAGGTCTACGATGGCTACACCTTC.

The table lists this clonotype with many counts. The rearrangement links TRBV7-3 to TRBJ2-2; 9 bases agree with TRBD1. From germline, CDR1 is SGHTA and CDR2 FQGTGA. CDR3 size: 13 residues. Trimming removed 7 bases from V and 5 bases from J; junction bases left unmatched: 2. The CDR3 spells CASKGTGTGELFF. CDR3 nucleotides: TGTGCCAGCAAGGGGACAGGGACCGGGGAGCTGTTTTTT.

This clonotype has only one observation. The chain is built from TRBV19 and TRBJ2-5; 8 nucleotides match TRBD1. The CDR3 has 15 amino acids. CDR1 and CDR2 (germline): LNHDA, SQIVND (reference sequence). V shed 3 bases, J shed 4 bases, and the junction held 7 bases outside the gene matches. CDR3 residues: CASSIYQGAGETQYF. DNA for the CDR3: TGTGCCAGTAGTATCTATCAGGGGGCGGGAGAGACCCAGTACTTC.

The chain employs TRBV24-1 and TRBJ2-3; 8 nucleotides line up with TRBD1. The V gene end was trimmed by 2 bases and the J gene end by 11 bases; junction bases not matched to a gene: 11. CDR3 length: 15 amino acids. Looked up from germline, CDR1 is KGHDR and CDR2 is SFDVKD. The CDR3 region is CATSDSGQGLFEQYF. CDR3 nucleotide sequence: TGTGCCACCAGTGATTCTGGACAGGGTCTCTTTGAGCAGTATTTT.

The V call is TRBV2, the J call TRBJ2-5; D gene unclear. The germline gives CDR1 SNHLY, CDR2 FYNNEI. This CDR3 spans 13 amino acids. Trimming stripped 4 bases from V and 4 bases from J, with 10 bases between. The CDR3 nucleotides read TGTGCCAGCAGTGGCCGGGCTCGAGAGACCCAGTACTTC. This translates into CASSGRARETQYF.

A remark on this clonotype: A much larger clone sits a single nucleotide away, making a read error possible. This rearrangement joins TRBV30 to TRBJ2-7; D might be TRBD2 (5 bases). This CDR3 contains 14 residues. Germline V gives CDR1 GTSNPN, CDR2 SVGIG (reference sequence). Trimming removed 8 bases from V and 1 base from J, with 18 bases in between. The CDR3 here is CARKRQGGSYEQYF. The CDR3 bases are TGTGCCCGGAAGAGGCAAGGCGGGTCCTACGAGCAGTACTTC.

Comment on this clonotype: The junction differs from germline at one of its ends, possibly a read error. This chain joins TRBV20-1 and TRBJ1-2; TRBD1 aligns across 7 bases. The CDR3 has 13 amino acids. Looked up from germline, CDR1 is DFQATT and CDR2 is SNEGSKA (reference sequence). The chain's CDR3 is CSARPTGRSGCTF. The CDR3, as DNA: TGCAGTGCTAGACCGACAGGGAGGAGCGGCTGCACCTTC.

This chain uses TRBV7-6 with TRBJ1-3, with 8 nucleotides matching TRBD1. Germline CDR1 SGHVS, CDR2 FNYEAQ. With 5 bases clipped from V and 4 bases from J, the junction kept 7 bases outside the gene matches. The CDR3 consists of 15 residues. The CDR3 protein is CASSPRGREGNTIYF. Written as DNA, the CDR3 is TGTGCCAGCAGCCCCAGGGGGCGCGAAGGAAACACCATATATTTT.

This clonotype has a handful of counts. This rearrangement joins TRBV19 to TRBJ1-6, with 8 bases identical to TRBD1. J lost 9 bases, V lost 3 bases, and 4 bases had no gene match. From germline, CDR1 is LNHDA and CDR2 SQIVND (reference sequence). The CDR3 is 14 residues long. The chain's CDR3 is CASSIGQGSSPLHF. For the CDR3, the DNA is TGTGCCAGTAGTATTGGACAGGGCAGTTCACCCCTCCACTTT. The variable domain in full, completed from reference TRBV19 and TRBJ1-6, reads DGGITQSPKYLFRKEGQNVTLSCEQNLNHDAMYWYRQDPGQGLRLIYYSQIVNDFQKGDIAEGYSVSREKKESFPLTVTSAQKNPTAFYLCASSIGQGSSPLHFGNGTRLTVT.

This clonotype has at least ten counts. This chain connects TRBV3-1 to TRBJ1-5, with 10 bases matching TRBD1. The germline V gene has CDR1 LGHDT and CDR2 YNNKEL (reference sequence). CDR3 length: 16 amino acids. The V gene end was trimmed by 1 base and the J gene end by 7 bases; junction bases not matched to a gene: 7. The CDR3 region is CASSQGDRGGWQPQHF. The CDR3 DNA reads TGTGCCAGCAGCCAAGGGGACAGGGGAGGGTGGCAGCCCCAGCATTTT.

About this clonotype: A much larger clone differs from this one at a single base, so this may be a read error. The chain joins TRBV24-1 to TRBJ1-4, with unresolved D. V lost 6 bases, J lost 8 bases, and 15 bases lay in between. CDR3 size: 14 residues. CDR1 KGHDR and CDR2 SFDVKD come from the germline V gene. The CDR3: CATSSYREREKLFF. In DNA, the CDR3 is TGTGCCACCAGTTCCTACCGGGAGAGGGAAAAACTGTTTTTT.

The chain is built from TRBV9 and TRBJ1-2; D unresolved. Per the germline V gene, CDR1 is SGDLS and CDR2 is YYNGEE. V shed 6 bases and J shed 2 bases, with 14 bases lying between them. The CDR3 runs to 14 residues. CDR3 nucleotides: TGTGCCAGCACGCGCCCCTTGGGCAACTATGGCTACACCTTC. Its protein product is CASTRPLGNYGYTF.

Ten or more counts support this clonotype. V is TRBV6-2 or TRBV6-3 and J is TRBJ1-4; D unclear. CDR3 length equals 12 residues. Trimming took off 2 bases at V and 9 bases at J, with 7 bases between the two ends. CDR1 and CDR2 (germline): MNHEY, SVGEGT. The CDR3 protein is CASSYAAKKLFF. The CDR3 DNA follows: TGTGCCAGCAGTTACGCGGCGAAAAAACTGTTTTTT.

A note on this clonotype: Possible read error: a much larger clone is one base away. The CDR3 loop reads CASSFRGNEKLVF. The CDR3, as DNA: TGTGCCAGCAGTTTCCGGGGCAATGAAAAACTGGTTTTT. The J gene is TRBJ1-4, the V gene TRBV12-3 or TRBV12-4; TRBD1 is a possible D gene (5 bases). The CDR3 extends over 13 amino acids.

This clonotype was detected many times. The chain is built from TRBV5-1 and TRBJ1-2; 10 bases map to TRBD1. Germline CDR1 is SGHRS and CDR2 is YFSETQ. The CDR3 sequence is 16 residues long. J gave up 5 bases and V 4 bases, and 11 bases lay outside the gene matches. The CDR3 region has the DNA TGCGCCAGCAGCCAGGAAGGACAGGGGGGTTTTTATGGCTACACCTTC. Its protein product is CASSQEGQGGFYGYTF.

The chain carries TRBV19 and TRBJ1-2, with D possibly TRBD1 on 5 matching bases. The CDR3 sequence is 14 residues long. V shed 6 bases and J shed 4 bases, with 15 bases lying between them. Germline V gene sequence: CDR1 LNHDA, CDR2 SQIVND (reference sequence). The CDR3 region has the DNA TGTGCCAGTAGGGAGACAGTCGCGACCTATGGCTACACCTTC. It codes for CASRETVATYGYTF.